One sample yielded the 9 T cell receptor beta chains listed below, sequenced in a study of blood T cell repertoires in COVID-19. Sequenced by immunoSEQ multiplex PCR; TCRdb stores in-frame clones only, minus some. The sample consists of 150,000 to 200,000 clones, about 81% of them appearing once. Sequencing was carried out using peripheral blood. The receptors shown here come from a man between 60 and 75 years old with active or convalescent COVID-19.

The chain joins TRBV11-2 to TRBJ2-2; 11 bases fit TRBD2. Germline CDR1 and CDR2: SGHAT and FQNNGV. The length of the CDR3 is 15 residues. Losses at the gene ends were 3 bases for V and 6 bases for J; bases not matched to a gene: 3. The CDR3, as DNA: TGTGCCAGCAGCTTTCTAGCGGGAGGCGCCGGGGAGCTGTTTTTT. It encodes CASSFLAGGAGELFF.

In this sample, this clone turned up once. The chain is built from TRBV27 and TRBJ2-3; a possible D gene is TRBD1 (6 bases). V lost 6 bases, J lost 0 bases, and 19 bases lay in between. Germline CDR1 is MNHEY and CDR2 is SMNVEV (reference sequence). The CDR3 length is 17 residues. The CDR3 is CASSSATGAISTDTQYF. The CDR3 DNA is TGTGCCAGCAGCTCTGCGACAGGAGCAATTAGCACAGATACGCAGTATTTT.

This clone was detected once. The gene calls are TRBV18 and TRBJ2-3, with 7 bases lining up with TRBD1. CDR3 length: 14 residues. V dropped 2 bases and J dropped 5; count of bases not matched to a gene: 4. Germline CDR1 and CDR2: KGHSH and LQKENI. In nucleotides, the CDR3 is TGTGCCAGCTCACCAACAGGGGTGGGAGATACGCAGTATTTT. Residues: CASSPTGVGDTQYF.

The chain has TRBV10-3 and TRBJ1-1, with 8 positions matching TRBD1. Germline assignment: CDR1 ENHRY and CDR2 SYGVKD. This CDR3 comprises 15 residues. V shed 2 bases, J shed 4 bases, and the junction held 6 bases outside the gene matches. DNA of the CDR3: TGTGCCATCAGTGAGGGACAGGGTTTTGGCACTGAAGCTTTCTTT. Protein product: CAISEGQGFGTEAFF.

The chain couples TRBV19 to TRBJ1-5; 10 bases fit TRBD1. Germline trimming cut 7 bases from V and 0 bases from J; bases unmatched to any gene: 6. CDR1 LNHDA and CDR2 SQIVND come from the germline V gene (reference sequence). The CDR3 is 16 amino acids. CDR3 loop: CASNLGQGGSNQPQHF. The CDR3 DNA reads TGTGCCAGTAATCTTGGACAGGGGGGTAGCAATCAGCCCCAGCATTTT.

The chain is built from TRBV5-5 and TRBJ1-2, with D perhaps matching TRBD1 (6 bases). This CDR3 has 15 residues. The V and J ends lost 5 bases and 2 bases respectively, with 16 bases between them. The germline V gene encodes CDR1 SGHKS and CDR2 YYEKEE (reference sequence). This CDR3 is CASRRVGQINYGYTF. CDR3 in DNA: TGTGCCAGCAGACGAGTAGGACAGATAAACTATGGCTACACCTTC.

V usage is TRBV15 and J usage is TRBJ2-5; D is perhaps TRBD2 (5 bases). CDR3 length equals 17 residues. From germline, CDR1 is LNHNV and CDR2 YYDKDF (reference sequence). The V and J ends lost 1 base and 1 base respectively, with 16 bases between them. Here the CDR3 reads CATSRGNRRDFQETQYF. As DNA, the CDR3 is TGTGCCACCAGCAGAGGGAACCGACGGGATTTCCAAGAGACCCAGTACTTC.

The V and J genes are TRBV20-1 and TRBJ2-1; 9 bases align to TRBD2. With 3 bases clipped from V and 2 bases from J, the junction kept 8 bases outside the gene matches. From germline, CDR1 is DFQATT and CDR2 SNEGSKA (reference sequence). This CDR3 spans 16 amino acids. The CDR3 loop is CSASKVAGAPYNEQFF. The CDR3 DNA sequence: TGCAGTGCTAGTAAGGTAGCGGGGGCCCCCTACAATGAGCAGTTCTTC.

This chain links TRBV30 with TRBJ1-3, with D unclear. The V end lost 1 base, the J end lost 9 bases, and 16 bases lay between the germline ends. The CDR3 has 14 residues. Germline-derived CDR1 and CDR2 are GTSNPN and SVGIG (reference sequence). In DNA form, the CDR3 reads TGTGCCTGGAGTGCCGGACCCGAGGGTAGCACCATATATTTT. It yields the protein CAWSAGPEGSTIYF.